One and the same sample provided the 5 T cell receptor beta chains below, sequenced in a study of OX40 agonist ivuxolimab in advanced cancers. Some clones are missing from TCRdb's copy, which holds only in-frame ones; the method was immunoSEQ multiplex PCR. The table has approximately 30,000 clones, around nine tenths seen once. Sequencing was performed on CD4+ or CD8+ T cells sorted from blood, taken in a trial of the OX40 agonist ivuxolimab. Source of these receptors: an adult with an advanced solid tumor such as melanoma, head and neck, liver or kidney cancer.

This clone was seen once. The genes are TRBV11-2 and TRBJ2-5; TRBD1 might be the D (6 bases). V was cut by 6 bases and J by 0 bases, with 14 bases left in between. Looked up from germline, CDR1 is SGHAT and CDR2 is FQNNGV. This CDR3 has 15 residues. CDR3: CASSQGTLYQETQYF. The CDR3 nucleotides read TGTGCCAGCAGTCAGGGGACCCTGTACCAAGAGACCCAGTACTTC.

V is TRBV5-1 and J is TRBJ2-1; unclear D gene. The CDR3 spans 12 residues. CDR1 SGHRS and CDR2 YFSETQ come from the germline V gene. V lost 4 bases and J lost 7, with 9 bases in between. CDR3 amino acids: CASSDRWNEQFF. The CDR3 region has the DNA TGCGCCAGCAGCGACCGATGGAATGAGCAGTTCTTC.

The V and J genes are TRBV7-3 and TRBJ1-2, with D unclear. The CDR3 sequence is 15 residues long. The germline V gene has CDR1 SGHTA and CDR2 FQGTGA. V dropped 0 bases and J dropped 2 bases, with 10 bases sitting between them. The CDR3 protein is CASSLTVTGNYGYTF. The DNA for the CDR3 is TGTGCCAGCAGCTTAACGGTGACCGGGAACTATGGCTACACCTTC. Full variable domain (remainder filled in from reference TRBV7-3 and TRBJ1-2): GAGVSQTPSNKVTEKGKYVELRCDPISGHTALYWYRQSLGQGPEFLIYFQGTGAADDSGLPNDRFFAVRPEGSVSTLKIQRTERGDSAVYLCASSLTVTGNYGYTFGSGTRLTVV.

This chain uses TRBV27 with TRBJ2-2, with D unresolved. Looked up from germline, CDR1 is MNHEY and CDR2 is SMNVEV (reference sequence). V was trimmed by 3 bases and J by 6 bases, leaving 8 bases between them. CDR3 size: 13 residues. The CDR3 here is CASSLVQPGELFF. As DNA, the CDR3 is TGTGCCAGCAGTTTGGTACAGCCCGGGGAGCTGTTTTTT.

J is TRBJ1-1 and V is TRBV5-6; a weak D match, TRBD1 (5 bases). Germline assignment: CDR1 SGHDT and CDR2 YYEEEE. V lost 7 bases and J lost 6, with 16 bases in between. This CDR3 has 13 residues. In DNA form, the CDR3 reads TGTGCCAGCTCTCGGGGGGGTATGGCTGAAGCTTTCTTT. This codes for CASSRGGMAEAFF. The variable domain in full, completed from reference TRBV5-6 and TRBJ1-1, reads DAGVTQSPTHLIKTRGQQVTLRCSPKSGHDTVSWYQQALGQGPQFIFQYYEEEERQRGNFPDRFSGHQFPNYSSELNVNALLLGDSALYLCASSRGGMAEAFFGQGTRLTVV.